One sample yielded the 15 T cell receptor beta chains listed below, sequenced in a study of T cell repertoires in cytomegalovirus infection. Using its own MiXCR run on the reads, TCRdb lists one record per CDR3 protein. The sample contains about 440,000 distinct CDR3 sequences, roughly 31% of which appear only once. Input material: PBMCs. Source of these receptors: a human donor in good health (CMV status not recorded). Some clones in this sample may be carry-over from other donors' samples.

This clonotype was found many times. J is TRBJ2-5 and V is TRBV7-9, with D hard to call. Trimming stripped 1 base from V and 3 bases from J, with 12 bases between. This CDR3 has 15 residues. Germline V CDR1 and CDR2: SEHNR, FQNEAQ (reference sequence). The CDR3 DNA is TGTGCCAGCAGCTTAGGTTCAGGAATGAAAGAGACCCAGTACTTC. Translation gives CASSLGSGMKETQYF. Complete variable domain (other parts from reference TRBV7-9 and TRBJ2-5): DTGVSQNPRHKITKRGQNVTFRCDPISEHNRLYWYRQTLGQGPEFLTYFQNEAQLEKSRLLSDRFSAERPKGSFSTLEIQRTEQGDSAMYLCASSLGSGMKETQYFGPGTRLLVL.

The rearrangement links TRBV28 to TRBJ2-5; D may be TRBD2 (7 bases). V was shortened by 6 bases and J by 9 bases, with 26 bases between the two germline ends. The CDR3 runs 16 residues. Germline-derived CDR1 and CDR2 are MDHEN and SYDVKM. The CDR3 nucleotides are TGTGCCAGCAGCCCCCCCCGCGGGGGCCTCAGGTCGTCCCAGTACTTC. Its translation: CASSPPRGGLRSSQYF.

The chain employs TRBV12-3 or TRBV12-4 and TRBJ2-3, with D tentatively TRBD1 (7 bases). Trimming left V 6 bases short and J 2 bases short, with 15 bases between. This CDR3 is built from 15 residues. CDR3 region: CASSPDREDTDTQYF. In nucleotides, the CDR3 is TGTGCCAGCAGCCCCGACAGGGAGGACACAGATACGCAGTATTTT.

V and J are TRBV6-1 and TRBJ2-3; 7 nucleotides align to TRBD2. CDR3 size: 17 residues. The germline CDR1 and CDR2 sequences are MNHNS and SASEGT. Trimming removed 5 bases from V and 0 bases from J; junction bases left unmatched: 11. DNA of the CDR3: TGTGCCAGCAGTCCCCTGCCTGGGCGGGGGAGCACAGATACGCAGTATTTT. Translated, it gives CASSPLPGRGSTDTQYF.

This clonotype was seen only once. It is likely a read error, because the conserved phenylalanine at the end of the CDR3 is missing. The genes are TRBV7-9 and TRBJ1-3, with TRBD1 identical over 7 bases. Looked up from germline, CDR1 is SEHNR and CDR2 is FQNEAQ (reference sequence). The CDR3 has 14 amino acids. V shed 5 bases, J shed 4 bases, and the junction held 5 bases outside the gene matches. CDR3 coding DNA: TGTGCCAGCAGCCCGACAGGGCTGGGAAACACCATATATTTG. Encoded protein: CASSPTGLGNTIYL.

This clonotype appeared a few times. The V call is TRBV28, the J call TRBJ2-7, with TRBD2 identical over 7 bases. The germline V gene encodes CDR1 MDHEN and CDR2 SYDVKM. J was trimmed by 1 base and V by 7 bases; bases with no gene match: 1. The CDR3 length is 12 residues. This chain's CDR3 is CASTGGSYEQYF. The CDR3 nucleotides are TGTGCCAGCACCGGGGGGTCCTACGAGCAGTACTTC. Drawing the rest from reference TRBV28 and TRBJ2-7, the complete variable domain is DVKVTQSSRYLVKRTGEKVFLECVQDMDHENMFWYRQDPGLGLRLIYFSYDVKMKEKGDIPEGYSVSREKKERFSLILESASTNQTSMYLCASTGGSYEQYFGPGTRLTVT.

Note on this clonotype: A clone one base away is much larger, so this may be a read error. The chain combines TRBV19 with TRBJ1-2; D is possibly TRBD1 (5 bases). There are 14 residues in the CDR3. Germline V gives CDR1 LNHDA, CDR2 SQIVND (reference sequence). CDR3 DNA sequence: TGTGCCATTAGTAGCTCAGGGACCCCTTATGGCTACACCTTC. Its protein product is CAISSSGTPYGYTF.

This clonotype appeared many times. J is TRBJ2-5 and V is TRBV12-3 or TRBV12-4; D gene uncertain. V was clipped by 4 bases and J by 5 bases, with 8 bases between them. The CDR3 contains 12 residues. CDR3 amino acids: CASSSRTETQYF. DNA of the CDR3: TGTGCCAGCAGTTCAAGGACGGAGACCCAGTACTTC.

A few counts support this clonotype. The gene calls are TRBV11-2 and TRBJ2-2; 8 bases agree with TRBD1. With V trimmed by 9 bases and J by 6 bases, 6 bases remained unmatched. The V gene's germline CDR1 is SGHAT and CDR2 FQNNGV. There are 13 residues in the CDR3. This CDR3 is CASPPQGAGELFF. CDR3 nucleotides: TGTGCCAGTCCGCCACAGGGGGCCGGGGAGCTGTTTTTT.

This clonotype was counted at least ten times. The gene calls are TRBV7-8 and TRBJ2-1, with D tentatively TRBD2 (5 bases). Per the germline V gene, CDR1 is SGHVS and CDR2 is FQNEAQ. This CDR3 spans 12 amino acids. V was shortened by 10 bases and J by 9 bases, with 16 bases between the two germline ends. CDR3 sequence reads: CATLVAPSEQFF. The CDR3 DNA reads as TGTGCCACACTAGTGGCGCCAAGTGAGCAGTTCTTC.

This sequence joins TRBV3-1 and TRBJ1-2, with TRBD1 as a possible D gene (6 bases). This CDR3 has 15 amino acids. Per the germline V gene, CDR1 is LGHDT and CDR2 is YNNKEL (reference sequence). The germline V and J ends were trimmed by 2 bases and 5 bases, with 15 bases remaining between them. Written as DNA, the CDR3 is TGTGCCAGCAGCCAACTCCTCGGAGGGGGTTATGGCTACACCTTC. It yields the protein CASSQLLGGGYGYTF.

This chain uses TRBV10-3 with TRBJ2-1; perhaps TRBD1 as D (6 bases). Germline V gives CDR1 ENHRY, CDR2 SYGVKD. The CDR3 contains 13 residues. V lost 2 bases and J 7 bases, leaving 9 bases between the germline ends. The CDR3 loop is CAISEDRWNEQFF. CDR3 in DNA: TGTGCCATCAGTGAGGACAGGTGGAATGAGCAGTTCTTC.

This clonotype was observed at least ten times. In nucleotides, the CDR3 is TGTGCCAGCAGCACGACAGGGGTGCGGACAGATACGCAGTATTTT. Its protein is CASSTTGVRTDTQYF. V usage is TRBV7-2 and J usage is TRBJ2-3; 8 bases align to TRBD1. This CDR3 is built from 15 residues. CDR1 and CDR2 (germline): SGHTA, FQGNSA. After removal of 5 bases from V and 3 bases from J, the junction contained 7 bases not matched to a gene.

This clonotype has more than one count but fewer than ten. The CDR3 loop reads CASSLEGVRGTEAFF. The CDR3 DNA reads TGTGCCAGCAGCTTGGAAGGCGTCCGGGGCACTGAAGCTTTCTTT. This sequence joins TRBV5-4 and TRBJ1-1; D unresolved. The CDR3 is 15 residues long. V was trimmed by 0 bases and J by 4 bases, leaving 13 bases between them. The germline gives CDR1 SGHNT, CDR2 YYREEE (reference sequence).

This clonotype was found many times. This chain links TRBV7-2 with TRBJ2-5, with 10 nucleotides matching TRBD2. The CDR3 sequence is 15 residues long. J was trimmed by 6 bases and V by 3 bases; bases with no gene match: 7. Germline V gives CDR1 SGHTA, CDR2 FQGNSA. The chain's CDR3 is CASSFGSGGSKTQYF. The CDR3 region has the DNA TGTGCCAGCAGCTTCGGTAGCGGGGGGTCAAAGACCCAGTACTTC.